This T cell receptor (beta chain) is from a study of cytomegalovirus exposure and HLA in healthy donors. It was with 60 Vbeta and 13 Jbeta primers that the PCR ran. Some clones are missing from TCRdb's copy, which holds only in-frame ones; the method was immunoSEQ multiplex PCR. Counted here are some 190,000 clones, about 89% occurring once; the ten biggest clones make up 1.3%. The CDR3 has 15 amino acids. The germline CDR1 and CDR2 sequences are MNHNY and SVGAGI (reference sequence). V lost 6 bases to trimming and J lost 3 bases, with 16 bases between them. Sequenced: PBMCs. The rearrangement links TRBV6-6 to TRBJ2-3; tentatively, D is TRBD2 (6 bases). This clonotype was obtained from a man aged 25-40 years in good health and CMV-seronegative. For the CDR3, the DNA is TGTGCCAGCAGCCCTGGTGGGGGGTGGACAGATACGCAGTATTTT. As protein: CASSPGGGWTDTQYF.